This TCR beta chain was recovered during a study of CD8 T cells in Susac syndrome. As for the study in general: When their blood was taken, patients with Susac syndrome were therapy-naive, taking corticosteroids, or taking intravenous immunoglobulin alone. Study-wide findings and caveats: Clonal expansion was not observed in the Susac syndrome CD4+ T cell repertoires.

Trimming took off 0 bases at V and 4 bases at J, with 16 bases between the two ends. Germline V gene lookup returns CDR1 SGHDT and CDR2 YYEEEE. CDR3 size: 16 residues. As for this clonotype: As yet, its antigen is unknown.

While CD8+ and CD4+ T cells were isolated negatively, TEMRA cells were enriched by FACS. Reverse transcription used about 0.45 to 1 ug RNA and random hexamers. Coverage of TCR beta CDR3 amplification by immunoSEQ multiplex PCR extended to 54 Vbeta and 13 Jbeta. TCRdb reprocessed the immunoSEQ multiplex PCR reads via MiXCR and lists one record per CDR3 protein. This sample has 74,000 or so distinct CDR3 sequences, with about 92% found just once. This TCR was sampled from a human donor with Susac syndrome. This sequence joins TRBV5-6 and TRBJ2-5; TRBD1 or TRBD2 may be the D gene (5 bases each). Sample: CD4+ T cells from PBMCs. The CDR3 DNA follows: TGTGCCAGCAGCTTGGTGGGCTCGGGACGCCCAGAGACCCAGTACTTC. As protein: CASSLVGSGRPETQYF.